The subject of this entry is one TCR beta chain. This entry is derived from a study of shared clonotypes between healthy human individuals. Study background: The donors, a couple of women and three men, were aged 18 to 49.

Only in-frame clones appear in the TCRdb table, and some are missing; sequencing was by immunoSEQ multiplex PCR. The top ten clones hold approximately 1.5% of a sample with about 1 million clones, about 77% of them seen once. CDR3 size: 11 residues. CDR1 and CDR2 from the germline V gene are MNHNY and SVGAGI (reference sequence). V was trimmed by 6 bases and J by 6 bases, leaving 9 bases between them. V usage is TRBV6-6 and J usage is TRBJ2-7; D is ambiguous. Sequenced sample: memory CD4+ T cells sorted from blood. Noted subset: CD45RA-negative fraction. This receptor was taken from a man between 18 and 29 years old in good health. The CDR3, as DNA: TGTGCCAGCAGCTTCACAGCCGAGCAGTACTTC. This codes for CASSFTAEQYF.